This T cell receptor beta chain was observed in a study of blood T cells in healthy people across ages. In each sample, at least 6.5 million PBMCs were isolated. This clonotype was observed a handful of times. Its matching antigen is unknown. A much larger clone differs from this one at a single base, so this may be a read error. A second PCR, run for roughly 7 to 12 cycles, used a sample-barcoded 5' primer plus a J-beta primer mix. TCRdb used MiXCR to reprocess the 5' RACE reads, holding one entry per CDR3 protein. Counted here are some 640,000 distinct CDR3 sequences, less than 35% occurring once; the ten biggest clones make up less than 20%. Deletions cut 2 bases from V and 7 bases from J, with 21 bases between. The CDR3 covers 16 residues. Germline-derived CDR1 and CDR2 are SGHTA and FQGNSA. General study points: A greater number of naive CD4+ cells and higher diversity distinguished long-lived donors from aged donors.

The sequenced sample was blood. This sequence joins TRBV7-2 and TRBJ2-7; D unresolved. The TCR was taken from a woman over 75 in good health. CDR3 sequence: CASSLSYSPSHNEQYF. In nucleotides, the CDR3 is TGTGCCAGCAGCTTAAGTTATAGCCCTTCGCACAATGAGCAGTACTTC.